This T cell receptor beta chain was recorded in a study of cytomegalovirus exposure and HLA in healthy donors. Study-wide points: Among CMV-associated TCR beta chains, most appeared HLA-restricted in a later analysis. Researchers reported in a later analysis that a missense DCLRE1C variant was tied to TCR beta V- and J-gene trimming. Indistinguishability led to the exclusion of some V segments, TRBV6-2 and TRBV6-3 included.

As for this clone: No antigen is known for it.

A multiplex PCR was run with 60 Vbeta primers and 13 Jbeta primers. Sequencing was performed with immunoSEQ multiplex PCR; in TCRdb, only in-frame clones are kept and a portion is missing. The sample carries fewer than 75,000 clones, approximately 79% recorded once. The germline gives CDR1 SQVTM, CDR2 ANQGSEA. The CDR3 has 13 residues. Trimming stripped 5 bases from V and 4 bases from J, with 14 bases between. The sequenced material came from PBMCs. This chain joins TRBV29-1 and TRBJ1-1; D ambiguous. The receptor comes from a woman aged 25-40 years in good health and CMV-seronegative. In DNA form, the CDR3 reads TGCAGCGTTTCAGTTGATATTGGCACTGAAGCTTTCTTT. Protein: CSVSVDIGTEAFF.